Presented here are 3 T cell receptor beta chains from one specimen sequenced in a study of cytomegalovirus exposure and HLA in healthy donors (dated by TCRdb to about 2017). The method behind the library was the immunoSEQ multiplex PCR assay. For the multiplex PCR, a mixture combining 60 forward primers for TCR Vbeta segments and 13 reverse primers for TCR Jbeta segments was used. TCRdb took over this immuneACCESS table, retaining in-frame rearrangements with V and J assigned. Such tables are incomplete; in checked studies, under half of the missing clones stem from an unresolved V gene, and the remainder is unexplained. Counted in this sample were over 150,000 clones; roughly 80% of them appeared once. 4% to 5% of the sample lies in the top ten. Sequencing was done on a sample of PBMCs. All receptors come from a man in his thirties or forties in good health and CMV-seronegative.

The J gene is TRBJ1-5, the V gene TRBV28, with D possibly being TRBD1 (6 bases). The V gene lost 3 bases and the J gene lost 5 bases, with 11 bases spanning the gap. Germline CDR1 reads MDHEN; CDR2 reads SYDVKM. CDR3 length equals 14 residues. Written as DNA, the CDR3 is TGTGCCAGCAGTTTTCTGGACAGACATCAGCCCCAGCATTTT. It translates to CASSFLDRHQPQHF.

The chain recombines TRBV7-9 with TRBJ1-2, with 7 bases matching TRBD1. The length of the CDR3 is 15 residues. Germline CDR1 SEHNR, CDR2 FQNEAQ (reference sequence). V shed 5 bases, J shed 3 bases, and the junction held 9 bases outside the gene matches. CDR3 protein: CASSEFGTVHYGYTF. Written as DNA, the CDR3 is TGTGCCAGCAGCGAATTCGGGACAGTCCACTATGGCTACACCTTC.

Regarding this clone: Other DNA variants within this sample encode the same CDR3. This rearrangement joins TRBV7-2 to TRBJ2-7; D unresolved. Per the germline V gene, CDR1 is SGHTA and CDR2 is FQGNSA. The CDR3 runs 11 residues. V lost 5 bases, J lost 1 base, and 3 bases lay in between. The CDR3 DNA follows: TGTGCCAGCAGCCTGTCCTACGAGCAGTACTTC. It specifies CASSLSYEQYF.